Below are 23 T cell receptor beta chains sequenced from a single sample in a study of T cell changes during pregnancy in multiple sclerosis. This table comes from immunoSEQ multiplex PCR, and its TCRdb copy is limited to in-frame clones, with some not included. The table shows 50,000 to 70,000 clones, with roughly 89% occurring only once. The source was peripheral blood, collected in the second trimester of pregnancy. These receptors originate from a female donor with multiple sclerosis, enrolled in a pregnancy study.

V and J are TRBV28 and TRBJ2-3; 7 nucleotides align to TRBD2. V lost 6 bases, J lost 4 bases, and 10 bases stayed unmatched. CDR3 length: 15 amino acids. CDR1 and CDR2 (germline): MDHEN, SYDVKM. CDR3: CASRTGRGWADTQYF. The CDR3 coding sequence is TGTGCCAGCAGGACGGGGCGGGGGTGGGCAGATACGCAGTATTTT. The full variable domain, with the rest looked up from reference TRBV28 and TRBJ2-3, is DVKVTQSSRYLVKRTGEKVFLECVQDMDHENMFWYRQDPGLGLRLIYFSYDVKMKEKGDIPEGYSVSREKKERFSLILESASTNQTSMYLCASRTGRGWADTQYFGPGTRLTVL.

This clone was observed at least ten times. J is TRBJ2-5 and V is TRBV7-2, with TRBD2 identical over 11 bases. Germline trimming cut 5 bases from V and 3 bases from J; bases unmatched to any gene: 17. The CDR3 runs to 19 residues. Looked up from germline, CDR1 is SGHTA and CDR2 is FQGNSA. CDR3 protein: CASSLMDPGLAAVKETQYF. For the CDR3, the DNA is TGTGCCAGCAGCCTTATGGACCCGGGACTAGCGGCCGTTAAAGAGACCCAGTACTTC.

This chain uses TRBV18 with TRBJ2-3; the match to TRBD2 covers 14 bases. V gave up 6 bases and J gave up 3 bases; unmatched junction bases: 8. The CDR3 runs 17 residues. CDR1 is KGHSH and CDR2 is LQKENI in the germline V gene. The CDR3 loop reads CASSPGLAGGSTDTQYF. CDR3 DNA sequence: TGTGCCAGCTCCCCAGGACTAGCGGGAGGTTCGACAGATACGCAGTATTTT.

CDR3 loop: CASSSQGASGDEQFF. The CDR3 DNA is TGTGCCAGCAGCTCACAGGGGGCTTCAGGCGATGAGCAGTTCTTC. The V gene is TRBV11-3, the J gene TRBJ2-1; 9 nucleotides agree with TRBD1. Germline CDR1 is SGHNT and CDR2 is YENEEA. The CDR3 is 15 amino acids. J was trimmed by 8 bases and V by 4 bases; bases with no gene match: 9.

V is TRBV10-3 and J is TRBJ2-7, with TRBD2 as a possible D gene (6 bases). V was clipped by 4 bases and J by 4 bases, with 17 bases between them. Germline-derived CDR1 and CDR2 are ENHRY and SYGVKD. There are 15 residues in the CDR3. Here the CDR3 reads CAISVAGSSDYEQYF. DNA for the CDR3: TGTGCCATCAGTGTAGCCGGGAGTAGCGATTACGAGCAGTACTTC.

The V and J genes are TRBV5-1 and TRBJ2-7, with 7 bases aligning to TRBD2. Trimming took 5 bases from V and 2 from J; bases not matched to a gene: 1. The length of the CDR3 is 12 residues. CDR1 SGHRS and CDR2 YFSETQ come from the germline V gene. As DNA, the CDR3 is TGCGCCAGCAGGGGGGGGACCTACGAGCAGTACTTC. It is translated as CASRGGTYEQYF.

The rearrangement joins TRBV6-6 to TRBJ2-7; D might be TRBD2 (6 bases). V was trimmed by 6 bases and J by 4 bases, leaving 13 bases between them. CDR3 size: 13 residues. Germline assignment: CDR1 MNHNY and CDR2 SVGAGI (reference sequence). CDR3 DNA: TGTGCCAGCAGCCGACTCGCGGGATACGAGCAGTACTTC. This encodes CASSRLAGYEQYF.

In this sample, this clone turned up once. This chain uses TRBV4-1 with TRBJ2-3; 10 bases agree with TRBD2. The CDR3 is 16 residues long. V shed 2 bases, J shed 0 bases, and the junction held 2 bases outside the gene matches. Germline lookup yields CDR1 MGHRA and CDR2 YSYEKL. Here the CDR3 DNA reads TGCGCCAGCAGCCAACCGACTAGCGGGAGCACAGATACGCAGTATTTT. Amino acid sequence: CASSQPTSGSTDTQYF.

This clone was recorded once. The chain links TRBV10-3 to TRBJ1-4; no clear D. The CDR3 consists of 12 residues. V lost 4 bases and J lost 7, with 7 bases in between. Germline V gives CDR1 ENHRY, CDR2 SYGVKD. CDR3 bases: TGTGCCATCAGTGCCCCGGGTGAAAAACTGTTTTTT. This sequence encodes CAISAPGEKLFF.

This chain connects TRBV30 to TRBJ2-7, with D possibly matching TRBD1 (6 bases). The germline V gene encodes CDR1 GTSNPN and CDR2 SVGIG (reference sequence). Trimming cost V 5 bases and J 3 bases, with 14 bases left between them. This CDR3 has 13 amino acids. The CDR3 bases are TGTGCCTGGGGCAGGGGCGCTATCTACGAGCAGTACTTC. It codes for CAWGRGAIYEQYF.

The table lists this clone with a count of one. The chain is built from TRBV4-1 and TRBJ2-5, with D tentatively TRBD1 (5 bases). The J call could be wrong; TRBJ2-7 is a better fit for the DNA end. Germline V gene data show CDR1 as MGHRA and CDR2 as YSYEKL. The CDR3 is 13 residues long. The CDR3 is CASSQRGSYEQYF. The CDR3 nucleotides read TGCGCCAGCAGCCAAAGGGGATCCTACGAGCAGTACTTC.

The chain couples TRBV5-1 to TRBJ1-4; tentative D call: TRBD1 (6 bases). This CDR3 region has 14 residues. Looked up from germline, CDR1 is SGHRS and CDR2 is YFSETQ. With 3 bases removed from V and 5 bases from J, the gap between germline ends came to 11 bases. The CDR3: CASSSTGTNEKLFF. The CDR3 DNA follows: TGCGCCAGCAGCTCTACAGGGACGAATGAAAAACTGTTTTTT.

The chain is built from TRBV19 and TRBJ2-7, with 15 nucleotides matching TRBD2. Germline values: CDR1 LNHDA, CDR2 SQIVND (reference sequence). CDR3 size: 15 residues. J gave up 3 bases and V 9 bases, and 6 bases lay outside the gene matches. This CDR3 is CASGKGLAGGYEQYF. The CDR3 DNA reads TGTGCCAGCGGAAAGGGACTAGCGGGAGGCTACGAGCAGTACTTC.

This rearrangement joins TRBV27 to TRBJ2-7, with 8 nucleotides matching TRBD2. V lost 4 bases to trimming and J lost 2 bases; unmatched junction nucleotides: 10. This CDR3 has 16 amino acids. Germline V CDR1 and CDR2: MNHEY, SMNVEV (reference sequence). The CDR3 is CASSSLTSEGPYEQYF. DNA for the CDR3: TGTGCCAGCAGTTCGTTGACTAGCGAAGGCCCCTACGAGCAGTACTTC.

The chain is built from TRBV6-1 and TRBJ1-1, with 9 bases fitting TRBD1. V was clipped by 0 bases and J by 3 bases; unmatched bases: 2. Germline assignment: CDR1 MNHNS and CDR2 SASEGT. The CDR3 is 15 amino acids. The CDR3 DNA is TGTGCCAGCAGTGAAGCCGGGACAGGGCACACTGAAGCTTTCTTT. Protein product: CASSEAGTGHTEAFF.

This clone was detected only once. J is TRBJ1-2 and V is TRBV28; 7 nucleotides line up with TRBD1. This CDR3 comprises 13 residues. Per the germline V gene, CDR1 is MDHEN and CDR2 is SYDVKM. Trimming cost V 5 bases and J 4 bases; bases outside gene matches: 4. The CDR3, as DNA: TGTGCCAGCAGTCCCGACAGGGCCTATGGCTACACCTTC. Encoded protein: CASSPDRAYGYTF.

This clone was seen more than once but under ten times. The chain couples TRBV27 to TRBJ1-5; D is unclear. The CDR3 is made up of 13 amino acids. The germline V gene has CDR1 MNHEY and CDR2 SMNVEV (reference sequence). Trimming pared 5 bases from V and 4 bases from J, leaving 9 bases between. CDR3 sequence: CASSMGRNQPQHF. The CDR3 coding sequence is TGTGCCAGCAGTATGGGGAGGAATCAGCCCCAGCATTTT.

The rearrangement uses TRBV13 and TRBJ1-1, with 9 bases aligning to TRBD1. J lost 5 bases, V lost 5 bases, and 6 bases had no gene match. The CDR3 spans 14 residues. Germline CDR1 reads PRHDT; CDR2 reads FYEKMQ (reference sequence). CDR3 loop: CASSPGQGRTEAFF. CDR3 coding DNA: TGTGCCAGCAGCCCCGGACAGGGGAGAACTGAAGCTTTCTTT.

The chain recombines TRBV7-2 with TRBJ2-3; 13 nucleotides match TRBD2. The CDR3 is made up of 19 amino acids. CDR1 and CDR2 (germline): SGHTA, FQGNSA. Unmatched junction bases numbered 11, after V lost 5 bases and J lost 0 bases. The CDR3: CASSLRPGTSGMSTDTQYF. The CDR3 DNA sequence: TGTGCCAGCAGCCTCCGTCCCGGGACTAGCGGGATGAGCACAGATACGCAGTATTTT.

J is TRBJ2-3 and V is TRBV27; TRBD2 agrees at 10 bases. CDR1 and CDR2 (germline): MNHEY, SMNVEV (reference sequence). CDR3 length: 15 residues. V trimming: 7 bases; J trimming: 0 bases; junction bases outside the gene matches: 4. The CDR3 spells CASTGLAASTDTQYF. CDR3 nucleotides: TGTGCCAGCACCGGACTAGCGGCTAGCACAGATACGCAGTATTTT.

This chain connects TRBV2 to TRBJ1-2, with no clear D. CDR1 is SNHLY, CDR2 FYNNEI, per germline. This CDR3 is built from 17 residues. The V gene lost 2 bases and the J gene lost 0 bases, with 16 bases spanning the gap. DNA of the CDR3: TGTGCCAGCAGTGAAATAAGACATACGCAAGCTAACTATGGCTACACCTTC. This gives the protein CASSEIRHTQANYGYTF.

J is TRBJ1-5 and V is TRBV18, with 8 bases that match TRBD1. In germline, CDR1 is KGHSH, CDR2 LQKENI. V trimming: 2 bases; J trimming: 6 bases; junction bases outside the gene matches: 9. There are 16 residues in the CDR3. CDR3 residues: CASSPGRGQAGQPQHF. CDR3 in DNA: TGTGCCAGCTCACCAGGGAGGGGACAGGCCGGTCAGCCCCAGCATTTT.

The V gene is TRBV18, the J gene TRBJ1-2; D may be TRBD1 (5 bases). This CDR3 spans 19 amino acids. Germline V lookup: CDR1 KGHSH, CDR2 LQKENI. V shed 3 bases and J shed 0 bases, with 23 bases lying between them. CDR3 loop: CASSPEASGGLFTNYGYTF. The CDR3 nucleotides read TGTGCCAGCTCACCCGAGGCCTCGGGGGGACTCTTTACTAACTATGGCTACACCTTC.